This section outlines one TCR beta chain sequence together with its context. The antigen remains unidentified. The CDR3 has 14 residues. Germline V gene lookup returns CDR1 ENHRY and CDR2 SYGVKD. The ends were cut back, 7 bases at V and 7 bases at J, with 19 bases in the middle. Sequencing was performed with immunoSEQ multiplex PCR; in TCRdb, only in-frame clones are kept and a portion is missing. Of over 85,000 clones in the sample, almost 90% were seen once. This record comes from a study of T cell responses to AZD1222 COVID-19 vaccine. The study, taken as a whole, reports: The donor group comprised mostly white British people and more females; the analysis possibly underestimated clonal diversity.

The specimen was peripheral blood, collected on day 0 of AZD1222 vaccination. The chain employs TRBV10-3 and TRBJ1-2; no clear D gene. The receptor's source is an adult in good health. The CDR3, as DNA: TGTGCCATCACCGCAATTGAGGACTCGGGTGGCTACACCTTC. Its translation: CAITAIEDSGGYTF.